The TCR beta chain described here comes from a study of tumor and adjacent non-tumor tissue in lung cancer. Study-wide context: The cohort had approximately 12 adenocarcinoma, a couple of squamous cell and 1 small cell patients. Each sample yielded a few million productive TCRbeta reads on average.

Study-level points and caveats: In normal lung, the top 100 clones were significantly more dominant than in tumor.

From germline, CDR1 is SGHVS and CDR2 FQNEAQ. The CDR3 consists of 20 residues. A modified ARM-PCR protocol with three rounds of nested PCR amplified TCRbeta. TCRdb re-called the multiplex PCR reads through MiXCR, storing one row per CDR3 protein. Altogether 90,000 to 100,000 distinct CDR3 sequences are present, roughly 78% being singletons, with the ten largest covering less than 40%. This clonotype was counted between two and nine times. No antigen is known for it. Germline is not matched at one junction end, which may reflect a read error. This sample's RNA came from whole unsorted tissue. The normal lung tissue was taken more than 3 cm from the tumor edge. Between August and November 2014, newly diagnosed, chemotherapy-naive lung cancer patients underwent thoracic surgery in China.

The clonotype originates from a man aged 55 to 70 with small cell lung cancer. The J gene is TRBJ2-6, the V gene TRBV7-8, with D unresolved. Sequenced material: distant non-tumor lung tissue. CDR3 coding DNA: TGTACCAGCAGCTTAGATGGGGTTGGTGGCCCGAACTCTGGGGCCAACGTCCTGACTTTC. Translation gives CTSSLDGVGGPNSGANVLTF.